A selection of T cell receptor beta chains follows, all from one sample in a study of post-analysis software for immune sequencing data. MiXCR, applied by TCRdb to the PCR reads, yields one record per CDR3 protein. The sample yields roughly 670,000 distinct CDR3 sequences, more than 50% seen once. The material sequenced was blood. The receptors come from a girl aged 2-10 years with multiple sclerosis. Both conserved end residues are part of each CDR3. A D gene is named only where the DNA matches it firmly. A clone size is listed for some rows: how often the clone was seen (once, few, many), or a class if it is expanded.

V: TRBV4-1
size: .
J: TRBJ1-4
D: .
DNA: TGCGCCAGCAGCCAGACCCGGCTGGAACTGTTTTTT
CDR3: CASSQTRLELFF

V: TRBV6-2/TRBV6-3
size: .
J: TRBJ2-1
D: TRBD2
DNA: TGTGCCAGCAGTCCCCCCCGGACTAGCGCAGGGGAGCAGTTCTTC
CDR3: CASSPPRTSAGEQFF

V: TRBV5-1
size: .
J: TRBJ1-1
D: .
DNA: TGCGCCAGCAGCGCCTTGTTCCTACAGGGTAAGAACACTGAAGCTTTCTTT
CDR3: CASSALFLQGKNTEAFF

V: TRBV7-8
size: .
J: TRBJ2-2
D: TRBD2
DNA: TGTGCCAGCAGCCCCGGGACTAGGACCGGGGAGCTGTTTTTT
CDR3: CASSPGTRTGELFF

V: TRBV5-1
size: .
J: TRBJ2-7
D: .
DNA: TGCGCCAGCTACAGAAGCTCCTACAATGAGCAGTACTTC
CDR3: CASYRSSYNEQYF

V: TRBV15
size: .
J: TRBJ2-5
D: .
DNA: TGTGCCACCAGCAGAGGAGCGGAAGAGACCCAGTACTTC
CDR3: CATSRGAEETQYF

V: TRBV20-1
size: .
J: TRBJ1-6
D: TRBD1
DNA: TGCAGTGCTAGGCGACAGGGTCGGTCCTATAATTCACCCCTCCACTTT
CDR3: CSARRQGRSYNSPLHF

V: TRBV3-1
size: many
J: TRBJ2-5
D: .
DNA: TGTGCCAGCAGCCAAGAACGAGAGACCCAGTACTTC
CDR3: CASSQERETQYF

V: TRBV20-1
size: .
J: TRBJ2-3
D: .
DNA: TGCAGTGCTTCCGACTCCTTAACTAGCACAGATACGCAGTATTTT
CDR3: CSASDSLTSTDTQYF

V: TRBV10-2
size: .
J: TRBJ2-1
D: .
DNA: TGCGCCAGCAGCGAGGACGGCTGGGAGCAGTTCTTC
CDR3: CASSEDGWEQFF

V: TRBV6-1
size: few
J: TRBJ2-1
D: .
DNA: TGTGCCAGCAGTGAGAGAGAGGACGGAATTAATGAGCAGTTCTTC
CDR3: CASSEREDGINEQFF

V: TRBV15
size: .
J: TRBJ2-3
D: TRBD1
DNA: TGTGCCACCGGCGGAACCGGGACAGGGTTATGGCGAGATACGCAGTATTTT
CDR3: CATGGTGTGLWRDTQYF

V: TRBV11-3
size: few
J: TRBJ2-1
D: TRBD1
DNA: TGTGCCAGCAGCTTAGATGGGACAGCTGGTGAGCAGTTCTTC
CDR3: CASSLDGTAGEQFF

V: TRBV20-1
size: .
J: TRBJ2-3
D: .
DNA: TGCAGTGCTAGAGGCGTGGATCCAGCGGTGAACACAGATACGCAGTATTTT
CDR3: CSARGVDPAVNTDTQYF

V: TRBV5-1
size: few
J: TRBJ2-1
D: TRBD2
DNA: TGCGCCAGCAGCTTGGGAAGCGGGGGGGCAAATGAGCAGTTCTTC
CDR3: CASSLGSGGANEQFF

V: TRBV10-3
size: few
J: TRBJ2-1
D: TRBD1
DNA: TGTGCCAGCAAGGGGGACAGGGTCCACAATGAGCAGTTCTTC
CDR3: CASKGDRVHNEQFF

V: TRBV7-3
size: few
J: TRBJ1-1
D: .
DNA: TGTGCCAGCAGCTTATTGGGGTCGGGTATGGACACTGAAGCTTTCTTT
CDR3: CASSLLGSGMDTEAFF

V: TRBV29-1
size: .
J: TRBJ2-5
D: .
DNA: TGCAGCGTCCAAACTGGACTACCGTACCAAGAGACCCAGTACTTC
CDR3: CSVQTGLPYQETQYF

V: TRBV7-2
size: .
J: TRBJ2-7
D: .
DNA: TGTGCCAGCAGCTTAGATTCGGCGGGGTCCCCCTCCTACGAGCAGTACTTC
CDR3: CASSLDSAGSPSYEQYF

V: TRBV5-1
size: few
J: TRBJ1-2
D: .
DNA: TGCGCCAGCAGCTTGGGCTCAGGGACGGAGGACCTCTATGGCTACACCTTC
CDR3: CASSLGSGTEDLYGYTF

V: TRBV20-1
size: .
J: TRBJ2-5
D: TRBD1
DNA: TGCAGTGCTAGAGCCCTTGGGGGACAGGGCCTGGAGACCCAGTACTTC
CDR3: CSARALGGQGLETQYF

V: TRBV7-9
size: .
J: TRBJ1-1
D: .
DNA: TGTGCCAGCAGCTTTGATGGAGTCACTGAAGCTTTCTTT
CDR3: CASSFDGVTEAFF

V: TRBV20-1
size: .
J: TRBJ2-3
D: TRBD1
DNA: TGCAGTGCTAGAGACCGCGAGACAGGGTTCGGTAACACGCAGTATTTT
CDR3: CSARDRETGFGNTQYF

V: TRBV10-3
size: few
J: TRBJ1-1
D: .
DNA: TGTGCCATCACTCGGACAGCCCCGAACACTGAAGCTTTCTTT
CDR3: CAITRTAPNTEAFF

V: TRBV13
size: .
J: TRBJ2-7
D: .
DNA: TGTGCCAGCAGCCAGGGCCAATCAGGCTCCTACGAGCAGTACTTC
CDR3: CASSQGQSGSYEQYF

V: TRBV18
size: .
J: TRBJ2-5
D: .
DNA: TGTGCCAGCTCACCACGGACAGAGACCCAGTACTTC
CDR3: CASSPRTETQYF

V: TRBV4-1
size: .
J: TRBJ2-5
D: TRBD2
DNA: TGCGCCAGCAGCCAAGTCGCGGGAGCCGGGGTGGAGACCCAGTACTTC
CDR3: CASSQVAGAGVETQYF

V: TRBV29-1
size: few
J: TRBJ2-7
D: .
DNA: TGCAGCGTTGAAACGAGGGACACCCCCTACGAGCAGTACTTC
CDR3: CSVETRDTPYEQYF

V: TRBV7-3
size: .
J: TRBJ2-3
D: TRBD2
DNA: TGTGCCAGCAGTTCAAATAGCGGGAGTCCCCCAGATACGCAGTATTTT
CDR3: CASSSNSGSPPDTQYF

V: TRBV4-3
size: .
J: TRBJ2-4
D: .
DNA: TGCGCCAGCAGCCAATTGGGAGAGGCCAAAAACATTCAGTGCTTC
CDR3: CASSQLGEAKNIQCF

V: TRBV12-3/TRBV12-4
size: .
J: TRBJ2-7
D: .
DNA: TGTGCCAGCAGCCCCTCAGGGGACGAGCAGTACTTC
CDR3: CASSPSGDEQYF

V: TRBV20-1
size: once
J: TRBJ2-3
D: TRBD2
DNA: TGCAGTGCTAGTTTGCGGGAGGGATCGTATAGCACAGATACGCAGTATTTT
CDR3: CSASLREGSYSTDTQYF

V: TRBV20-1
size: few
J: TRBJ2-5
D: .
DNA: TGCAGTGCTAGACCTCTGCGTCTAGAGGATTGGGAGACCCAGTACTTC
CDR3: CSARPLRLEDWETQYF

V: TRBV25-1
size: .
J: TRBJ1-6
D: TRBD1
DNA: TGTGCCAGCAGTTTGACAGGGTTCGGTTCACCCCTCCACTTT
CDR3: CASSLTGFGSPLHF

V: TRBV20-1
size: .
J: TRBJ1-4
D: TRBD1
DNA: TGCAGTGCCGTCACAGGGGATGGGGCAACTAATGAAAAACTGTTTTTT
CDR3: CSAVTGDGATNEKLFF